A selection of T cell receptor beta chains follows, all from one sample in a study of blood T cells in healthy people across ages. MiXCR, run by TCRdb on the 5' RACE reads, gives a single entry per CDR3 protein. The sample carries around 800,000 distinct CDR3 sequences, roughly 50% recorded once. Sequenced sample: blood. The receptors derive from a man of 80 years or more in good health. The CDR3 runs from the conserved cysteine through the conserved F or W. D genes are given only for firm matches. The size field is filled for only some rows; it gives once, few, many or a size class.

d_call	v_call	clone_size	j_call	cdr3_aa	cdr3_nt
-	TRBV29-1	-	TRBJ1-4	CSVESRDNEKLFF	TGCAGCGTTGAATCCCGCGATAATGAAAAACTGTTTTTT
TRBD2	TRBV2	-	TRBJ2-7	CASKVAGVSYEQYF	TGTGCCAGCAAAGTAGCGGGGGTTTCCTACGAGCAGTACTTC
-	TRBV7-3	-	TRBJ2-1	CASSLIPIDEQFF	TGTGCCAGCAGCTTAATCCCGATCGATGAGCAGTTCTTC
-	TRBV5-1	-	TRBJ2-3	CASSLAAIPQGDTQYF	TGCGCCAGCAGCTTGGCAGCGATCCCGCAGGGAGATACGCAGTATTTT
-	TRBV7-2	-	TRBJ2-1	CASSLAGPGLSNEQFF	TGTGCCAGCAGCTTAGCGGGGCCGGGACTTAGCAATGAGCAGTTCTTC
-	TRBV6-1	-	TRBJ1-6	CASSDQGYNSPLHF	TGTGCCAGCAGTGACCAGGGTTACAATTCACCCCTCCACTTT
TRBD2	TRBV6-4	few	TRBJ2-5	CASSDSRLAEWETQYF	TGTGCCAGCAGTGACTCGAGGCTAGCGGAATGGGAGACCCAGTACTTC
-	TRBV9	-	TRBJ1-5	CAASSGRFTTRQPQHF	TGTGCCGCCAGCTCGGGTCGATTCACTACCCGCCAGCCCCAGCATTTT
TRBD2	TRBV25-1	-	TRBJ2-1	CASSERGLWGEGRFREQFF	TGTGCCAGCAGCGAGCGCGGCCTTTGGGGGGAGGGCCGATTTAGGGAGCAGTTCTTC
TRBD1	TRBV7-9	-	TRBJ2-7	CASSSSRTGSYEQYF	TGTGCCAGCAGCTCCAGTAGGACAGGCTCCTACGAGCAGTACTTC
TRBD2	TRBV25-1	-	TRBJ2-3	CASSPTSGRSGTQYF	TGTGCCAGCAGTCCGACTAGCGGGAGGTCAGGTACGCAGTATTTT
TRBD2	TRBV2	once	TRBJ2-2	CASTRLAGVPGGTGELFF	TGTGCCAGCACTCGACTAGCGGGAGTGCCGGGGGGCACCGGGGAGCTGTTTTTT
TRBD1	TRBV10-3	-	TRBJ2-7	CAISEDSGRGYNEQYF	TGTGCCATCAGTGAGGACAGCGGCAGGGGGTATAACGAGCAGTACTTC
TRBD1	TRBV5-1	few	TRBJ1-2	CASSSTGGTGNDGYTF	TGCGCCAGCAGCTCGACCGGCGGGACAGGGAACGATGGCTACACCTTC
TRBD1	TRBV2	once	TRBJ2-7	CASSLGQGTYF	TGTGCCAGCAGTCTGGGACAGGGCACGTACTTC
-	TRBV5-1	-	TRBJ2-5	CASSLGPARETQYF	TGCGCCAGCAGCTTGGGCCCAGCCAGGGAGACCCAGTACTTC
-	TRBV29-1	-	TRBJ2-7	CSVTEYSYNEQYF	TGCAGCGTCACAGAGTACTCCTACAATGAGCAGTACTTC
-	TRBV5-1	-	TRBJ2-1	CASSLAGSGQSSYNEQFF	TGCGCCAGCAGCTTGGCCGGTAGCGGACAGAGCTCCTACAATGAGCAGTTCTTC
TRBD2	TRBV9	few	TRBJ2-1	CASSAGRMAGADNEQFF	TGTGCCAGCAGCGCCGGCCGGATGGCGGGAGCGGACAATGAGCAGTTCTTC
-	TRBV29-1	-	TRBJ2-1	CSAGGRVSYNEQFF	TGCAGCGCCGGGGGACGAGTCTCCTACAATGAGCAGTTCTTC
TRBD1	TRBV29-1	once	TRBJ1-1	CSVDRTGGTTEAFF	TGCAGCGTTGATCGGACAGGGGGCACCACTGAAGCTTTCTTT
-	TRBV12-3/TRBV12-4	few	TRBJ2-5	CASSLTTEQYF	TGTGCCAGCAGTTTAACCACTGAGCAGTACTTC
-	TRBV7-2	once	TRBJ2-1	CASSVSWLAHEQFF	TGTGCCAGCAGCGTTAGCTGGCTAGCCCATGAGCAGTTCTTC
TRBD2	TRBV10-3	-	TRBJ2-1	CAISDYTGTSAFF	TGTGCCATCAGTGATTACACCGGGACTAGCGCGTTCTTC
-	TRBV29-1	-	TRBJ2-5	CSAHRVGQTQYF	TGCAGCGCCCACAGGGTAGGGCAGACCCAGTACTTC
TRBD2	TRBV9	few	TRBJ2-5	CASSTSWASGQETQYF	TGTGCCAGCAGCACCTCCTGGGCTAGCGGACAAGAGACCCAGTACTTC
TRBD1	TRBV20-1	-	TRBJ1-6	CSARDRGQYNSPLHF	TGCAGTGCTAGAGATCGGGGACAGTATAATTCACCCCTCCACTTT
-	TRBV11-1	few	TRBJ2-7	CASSFGGQGSNEQYF	TGTGCCAGCAGCTTTGGGGGCCAGGGATCCAACGAGCAGTACTTC
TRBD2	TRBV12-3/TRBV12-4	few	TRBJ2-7	CASTKTLQEGLAGVDLPYEQYF	TGTGCCAGCACCAAAACGCTTCAAGAGGGGCTAGCGGGAGTCGACCTCCCCTACGAGCAGTACTTC
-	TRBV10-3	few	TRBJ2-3	CAISDSGSGTDTQYF	TGTGCCATCAGTGACTCGGGGAGCGGCACAGATACGCAGTATTTT
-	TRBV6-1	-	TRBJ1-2	CASSHLLGTTNYGYTF	TGTGCCAGCAGCCACCTCTTAGGGACCACTAACTATGGCTACACCTTC
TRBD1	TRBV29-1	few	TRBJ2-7	CSVETGFDEQYF	TGCAGCGTCGAGACAGGGTTCGACGAGCAGTACTTC
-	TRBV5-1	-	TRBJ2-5	CASSSRPNQETQYF	TGCGCCAGCAGCTCCCGACCCAACCAAGAGACCCAGTACTTC
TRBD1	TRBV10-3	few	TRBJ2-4	CAIRGTGTGDGEQYF	TGTGCCATCAGGGGAACCGGGACAGGGGATGGGGAGCAGTACTTC
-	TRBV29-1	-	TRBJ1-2	CSVVGVYGYTF	TGCAGCGTTGTAGGTGTCTATGGCTACACCTTC
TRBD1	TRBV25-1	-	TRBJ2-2	CASSGGTGMIGELFF	TGTGCCAGCAGTGGGGGGACAGGGATGATCGGGGAGCTGTTTTTT
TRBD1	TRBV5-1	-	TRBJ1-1	CASSQQGSLNTEAFF	TGCGCCAGCAGCCAACAGGGGAGTTTGAACACTGAAGCTTTCTTT
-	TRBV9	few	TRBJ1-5	CASSAGGRSNQPQHF	TGTGCCAGCAGCGCCGGAGGACGGAGCAATCAGCCCCAGCATTTT
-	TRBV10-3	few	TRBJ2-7	CAISDPRRGGNEQYF	TGTGCCATCAGTGACCCTAGGCGGGGTGGCAACGAGCAGTACTTC
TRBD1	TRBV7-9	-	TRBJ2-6	CASSPRDSLSGANVLTF	TGTGCCAGCAGCCCCCGGGACAGTCTTTCTGGGGCCAACGTCCTGACTTTC
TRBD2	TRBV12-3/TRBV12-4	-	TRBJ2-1	CASSLKAGGPNEQFF	TGTGCCAGCAGTTTAAAGGCGGGAGGGCCTAATGAGCAGTTCTTC
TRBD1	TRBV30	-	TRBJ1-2	CAWTRRDRDSGYTF	TGTGCCTGGACCCGCCGGGACAGGGATTCTGGCTACACCTTC